The clone carrying this T cell receptor beta chain was counted a few times. The antigen remains unidentified. This CDR3 has 15 amino acids. Trimming removed 0 bases at V and 6 bases at J, with 14 bases between. The V gene's germline CDR1 is LGHDT and CDR2 YNNKEL (reference sequence). The data are from a study of regulatory T cells in long-lasting Graves disease. At the level of the study: Over 5 years of antithyroid drugs with positive TSH receptor antibodies was taken to mean persistent Graves' disease.

Findings and caveats of the study: Persistent cases favored TRBV28, TRBJ1-2 and TRBJ2-5. Sample size, which was small, may have reduced accuracy. Lower TCR diversity was seen in persistent Graves' patients than in newly diagnosed ones.

Documented time point: persistent/refractory GD, antithyroid drugs over 5 years with positive TRAb. The TCR library was made from RNA that had been extracted from PBMCs in TRIzol. Relying on iRepertoire HTBI primers and Arm-PCR of CDR3 regions, the team built TCR beta libraries. TCRdb redid the calling of the multiplex PCR reads with MiXCR, one entry per CDR3 protein. The sample consists of roughly 500,000 distinct CDR3 sequences, roughly 23% of them appearing once. The sample was peripheral blood mononuclear cells (PBMCs), taken when the disease was refractory, from a patient treated with antithyroid drugs. The V call is TRBV3-1, the J call TRBJ2-5; D possibly corresponds to TRBD2 (5 bases). The receptor comes from a female donor with Graves disease. This chain's CDR3 is CASSQDLAQMKTQYF. Here the CDR3 DNA reads TGTGCCAGCAGCCAAGATCTAGCCCAGATGAAGACCCAGTACTTC.